These 31 T cell receptor beta chains were all obtained from the same sample, sequenced in a study of T cells in Graves' hyperthyroidism and ophthalmopathy. Amplification yielded TCR beta CDR3 regions, with RNA transcripts as the source. Using the HTBI primer set, a first-round RT-PCR was run on the TCR CDR3. Each CDR3 protein is one row after TCRdb ran MiXCR on the multiplex PCR reads. The sample carries 450,000 to 700,000 distinct CDR3 sequences, about 43% recorded once. Input material: peripheral blood or thyroid tissue (not recorded which). The source is an adult woman with Graves' disease, either hyperthyroidism or ophthalmopathy (not recorded which).

The V gene is TRBV12-3 or TRBV12-4, the J gene TRBJ1-5; the match to TRBD1 covers 9 bases. After removal of 6 bases from V and 11 bases from J, the junction contained 8 bases not matched to a gene. This CDR3 is built from 13 residues. This CDR3 reads CASRPTGGETQHF. In DNA, the CDR3 is TGTGCCAGCAGGCCGACAGGGGGAGAGACCCAGCATTTT.

This clonotype was detected once. V usage is TRBV10-3 and J usage is TRBJ1-2; no clear D gene. CDR3 length: 12 residues. Trimming shortened V by 4 bases and J by 5 bases, and 8 bases separated the two germline ends. Germline V lookup: CDR1 ENHRY, CDR2 SYGVKD. Here the CDR3 reads CAISGTEYGYTF. CDR3 coding DNA: TGTGCCATCAGTGGGACGGAATATGGCTACACCTTC.

The chain employs TRBV14 and TRBJ1-2; D unclear. The V gene's germline CDR1 is SGHDN and CDR2 FVKESK. V gave up 5 bases and J gave up 3 bases, with 10 bases separating them. This CDR3 contains 13 residues. In nucleotides, the CDR3 is TGTGCCAGCAGCATCACAGAGTACTATGGCTACACCTTC. As protein: CASSITEYYGYTF.

The genes are TRBV10-2 and TRBJ2-5, with 9 bases matching TRBD2. V lost 3 bases to trimming and J lost 5 bases; unmatched junction nucleotides: 10. The CDR3 loop spans 16 amino acids. In germline, CDR1 is WSHSY, CDR2 SAAADI. CDR3 DNA sequence: TGCGCCAGCAGTGATGAGGCTAGCGGGATGATGGAGACCCAGTACTTC. Amino acid sequence: CASSDEASGMMETQYF.

This chain uses TRBV25-1 with TRBJ1-2, with 8 bases identical to TRBD1. The CDR3 has 13 amino acids. CDR1 and CDR2 from the germline V gene are MGHDK and SYGVNS. J lost 8 bases, V lost 8 bases, and 10 bases had no gene match. This chain's CDR3 is CASVDAGGNGYTF. In nucleotides, the CDR3 is TGTGCCAGCGTGGACGCAGGGGGCAACGGCTACACCTTC.

The table lists this clonotype with many counts. This chain joins TRBV12-3 or TRBV12-4 and TRBJ1-4; 7 nucleotides agree with TRBD1. Germline trimming cut 3 bases from V and 4 bases from J; bases unmatched to any gene: 5. The CDR3 runs 15 residues. The CDR3 bases are TGTGCCAGCAGTTTGGGGGACAGCGTTAATGAAAAACTGTTTTTT. Amino acid sequence: CASSLGDSVNEKLFF.

This clonotype has a count of ten or more. V usage is TRBV28 and J usage is TRBJ1-2; D perhaps matches TRBD1 (5 bases). Germline V gene data show CDR1 as MDHEN and CDR2 as SYDVKM. Trimming removed 5 bases at V and 4 bases at J, with 14 bases between. This CDR3 is built from 14 residues. CDR3 bases: TGTGCCAGCAGTGATACTCAGGGCGGCTATGGCTACACCTTC. This sequence encodes CASSDTQGGYGYTF.

The sample holds many counts of this clonotype. CDR3 sequence: CASSPRQGNSPLHF. The CDR3 DNA sequence: TGTGCCAGCAGCCCAAGACAGGGGAATTCACCCCTCCACTTT. The chain couples TRBV2 to TRBJ1-6; the match to TRBD1 covers 8 bases. Germline CDR1 and CDR2: SNHLY and FYNNEI. The ends lost 6 bases at V and 7 bases at J; junction bases unmatched: 5. The CDR3 runs 14 residues.

Note on this clonotype: At one boundary the junction diverges from the germline segment, which might be a read error. The chain has TRBV2 and TRBJ1-2, with 7 positions matching TRBD1. The CDR3 is made up of 15 amino acids. Germline V gives CDR1 SNHLY, CDR2 FYNNEI. The CDR3 nucleotides are TGTGCCGGCAGTGAAGGAACAGGGGCATTACATGGCTACACCTTC. This gives the protein CAGSEGTGALHGYTF.

This clonotype was found many times. For the CDR3, the DNA is TGTGCCTGGAGTGTACTGGGCAGGGAGGAGGCCGAGCAGTACTTC. Its translation: CAWSVLGREEAEQYF. V gene TRBV30 combines with J gene TRBJ2-7; D is possibly TRBD2 (6 bases). V lost 0 bases, J lost 6 bases, and 18 bases lay in between. CDR1 is GTSNPN, CDR2 SVGIG, per germline (reference sequence). This CDR3 is 15 amino acids long. The full variable domain, with the rest looked up from reference TRBV30 and TRBJ2-7, is SQTIHQWPATLVQPVGSPLSLECTVEGTSNPNLYWYRQAAGRGLQLLFYSVGIGQISSEVPQNLSASRPQDRQFILSSKKLLLSDSGFYLCAWSVLGREEAEQYFGPGTRLTVT.

This clonotype was seen more than once but under ten times. The chain combines TRBV6-2 or TRBV6-3 with TRBJ1-5, with TRBD1 as a possible D gene (6 bases). The CDR3 extends over 15 amino acids. Looked up from germline, CDR1 is MNHEY and CDR2 is SVGEGT. Trimming took off 1 base at V and 5 bases at J, with 12 bases between the two ends. The CDR3 sequence: CASSYWKQGYQPQHF. For the CDR3, the DNA is TGTGCCAGCAGTTACTGGAAACAGGGCTATCAGCCCCAGCATTTT.

The chain carries TRBV7-6 and TRBJ2-7; D is unclear. Germline assignment: CDR1 SGHVS and CDR2 FNYEAQ. This CDR3 comprises 13 residues. Between the trimmed V and J ends, which lost 1 base and 6 bases, there was a span of 10 bases. For the CDR3, the DNA is TGTGCCAGCAGCTTAGGCGTCAAGAGCGAGCAGTACTTC. It translates to CASSLGVKSEQYF. Drawing the rest from reference TRBV7-6 and TRBJ2-7, the complete variable domain is GAGVSQSPRYKVTKRGQDVALRCDPISGHVSLYWYRQALGQGPEFLTYFNYEAQQDKSGLPNDRFSAERPEGSISTLTIQRTEQRDSAMYRCASSLGVKSEQYFGPGTRLTVT.

This clonotype was found once. Sequence at one end of the junction differs from germline and may be a read error. The chain employs TRBV7-9 and TRBJ1-2; the D gene is possibly TRBD1 (5 bases). Germline V CDR1 and CDR2: SEHNR, FQNEAQ (reference sequence). CDR3 size: 16 residues. CDR3 amino acids: CASSQDAGRANYGYTF. The CDR3 nucleotides read TGCGCCAGCAGCCAAGATGCAGGGAGAGCTAACTATGGCTACACCTTC.

Turning to this clonotype: The germline gene is not matched at one end of the junction; a read error may be the cause. V usage is TRBV7-6 and J usage is TRBJ2-6; D remains ambiguous. Germline loops: CDR1 SGHVS, CDR2 FNYEAQ. The CDR3 contains 12 residues. The CDR3 coding sequence is TGTGCCAGCAGCCCGGGCCGGAACACTGAAGCTTTC. Protein product: CASSPGRNTEAF.

The chain uses TRBV6-5 and TRBJ2-5, with a weak D call TRBD1 (7 bases). Trimming removed 0 bases from V and 4 bases from J, with 18 bases in between. This CDR3 contains 17 residues. The V gene's germline CDR1 is MNHEY and CDR2 SVGAGI. The CDR3 loop reads CASSYSGLNRGLETQYF. CDR3 DNA sequence: TGTGCCAGCAGTTACTCGGGCTTGAACAGGGGACTAGAGACCCAGTACTTC.

This clonotype was counted a few times. The J gene is TRBJ1-2, the V gene TRBV20-1, with D unclear. Germline assignment: CDR1 DFQATT and CDR2 SNEGSKA (reference sequence). V shed 1 base and J shed 6 bases, with 12 bases lying between them. The CDR3 is 13 residues long. The DNA of the CDR3 is TGCAGTGCTAGAGCAGGAGAAACCCATGGCTACACCTTC. Amino acids: CSARAGETHGYTF.

The CDR3 sequence: CAISAGQFSYEQYF. The CDR3 coding sequence is TGTGCCATCAGCGCTGGACAGTTCTCCTACGAGCAGTACTTC. The rearrangement links TRBV10-3 to TRBJ2-7, with D maybe TRBD1 (6 bases). Looked up from germline, CDR1 is ENHRY and CDR2 is SYGVKD. The CDR3 extends over 14 amino acids. Trimming took off 6 bases at V and 0 bases at J, with 12 bases between the two ends.

This chain joins TRBV29-1 and TRBJ2-7; TRBD2 matches at 13 bases. The CDR3 has 14 amino acids. The V gene's germline CDR1 is SQVTM and CDR2 ANQGSEA. The J segment lost 5 bases and the V segment lost 6 bases, leaving 7 bases of the junction unmatched. The CDR3 coding sequence is TGCAGCGTATCCGGGACTAGCGGGACGGACGAGCAGTACTTC. It specifies CSVSGTSGTDEQYF.

The CDR3 here is CASSLARGLGSYEQYF. The CDR3 nucleotides read TGTGCCAGCAGCTTAGCGCGTGGACTAGGGTCCTACGAGCAGTACTTC. The rearrangement joins TRBV7-6 to TRBJ2-7; 7 nucleotides align to TRBD2. From germline, CDR1 is SGHVS and CDR2 FNYEAQ. Germline trimming cut 0 bases from V and 1 base from J; bases unmatched to any gene: 6. The CDR3 runs 16 residues.

This clonotype has only a few counts. The chain carries TRBV6-6 and TRBJ2-5, with a tentative D call TRBD2 (5 bases). This CDR3 contains 13 residues. The V gene's germline CDR1 is MNHNY and CDR2 SVGAGI (reference sequence). Trimming left V 6 bases short and J 7 bases short, with 15 bases between. CDR3 loop: CASSLVLAGTQYF. CDR3 in DNA: TGTGCCAGCAGCTTAGTGCTAGCTGGGACCCAGTACTTC.

The V call is TRBV29-1, the J call TRBJ2-7; D not resolved. V lost 4 bases and J 2 bases, leaving 12 bases between the germline ends. Germline V gene sequence: CDR1 SQVTM, CDR2 ANQGSEA. The CDR3 totals 13 residues. CDR3 in amino acids: CSVVVGIPYEQYF. In DNA, the CDR3 is TGCAGCGTTGTTGTAGGTATCCCCTACGAGCAGTACTTC.

Points on this clonotype: Because it lacks the conserved phenylalanine or tryptophan at the end, this CDR3 is likely a read error. The DNA is omitted, as the CDR3 cannot be located on it reliably, and the CDR3 follows TCRdb's listing. CDR3 protein: CASSGLAGGI. This chain connects TRBV2 to TRBJ1-5. Germline assignment: CDR1 SNHLY and CDR2 FYNNEI. The CDR3 is 10 amino acids long, termini counted.

In this sample, this clonotype turned up many times. The V gene is TRBV14, the J gene TRBJ2-2; no definite D call. CDR3 length: 13 amino acids. Germline CDR1 SGHDN, CDR2 FVKESK. Deletions cut 0 bases from V and 6 bases from J, with 5 bases between. CDR3 amino acids: CASSQDLAGELFF. The CDR3 DNA follows: TGTGCCAGCAGCCAAGATCTCGCCGGGGAGCTGTTTTTT.

For this clonotype: A much larger clonotype is one base distant, so this may be a read error. V is TRBV20-1 and J is TRBJ2-7; maybe TRBD2 (5 bases). The germline CDR1 and CDR2 sequences are DFQATT and SNEGSKA (reference sequence). The CDR3 is made up of 12 amino acids. The V end lost 3 bases, the J end lost 2 bases, and 8 bases lay between the germline ends. The CDR3 is CSARGRAYEQYF. The CDR3 DNA follows: TGCAGTGCTAGGGGGAGAGCCTACGAGCAGTACTTC.

The chain combines TRBV7-2 with TRBJ2-5, with D possibly being TRBD1 or TRBD2 (5 bases each). Germline CDR1 and CDR2: SGHTA and FQGNSA. Between the trimmed V and J ends, which lost 5 bases and 1 base, there was a span of 17 bases. The CDR3 covers 16 residues. The CDR3 sequence: CASSTGTDGFQETQYF. CDR3 DNA sequence: TGTGCCAGCAGCACGGGGACGGACGGCTTCCAAGAGACCCAGTACTTC. Complete variable domain (other parts from reference TRBV7-2 and TRBJ2-5): GAGVSQSPSNKVTEKGKDVELRCDPISGHTALYWYRQSLGQGLEFLIYFQGNSAPDKSGLPSDRFSAERTGGSVSTLTIQRTQQEDSAVYLCASSTGTDGFQETQYFGPGTRLLVL.

This clonotype has ten or more counts. The V and J genes are TRBV20-1 and TRBJ2-2; no clear D. V lost 0 bases, J lost 3 bases, and 8 bases lay in between. The germline V gene encodes CDR1 DFQATT and CDR2 SNEGSKA (reference sequence). The CDR3 spans 14 residues. The CDR3 DNA reads as TGCAGTGCTAGAGATCACCTTTACACCGGGGAGCTGTTTTTT. Encoded protein: CSARDHLYTGELFF.

This clonotype was detected only a few times. CDR3 nucleotides: TGTGCCATCAGTGAGTCGGACAGGAACTATGGCTACACCTTC. The encoded protein is CAISESDRNYGYTF. The J gene is TRBJ1-2, the V gene TRBV10-3; 7 nucleotides match TRBD1. Germline values: CDR1 ENHRY, CDR2 SYGVKD. V shed 0 bases and J 2 bases; nucleotides not matched to a gene: 0. The CDR3 loop spans 14 amino acids.

CDR3 coding DNA: TGTGCCAGCAGCGGTGGCGGGGCCTATGGCTACACCTTC. Its translation is CASSGGGAYGYTF. The chain links TRBV13 to TRBJ1-2; possible D gene TRBD1, 5 bases. The CDR3 spans 13 residues. The germline gives CDR1 PRHDT, CDR2 FYEKMQ (reference sequence). V was shortened by 5 bases and J by 4 bases, with 11 bases between the two germline ends.

The rearrangement uses TRBV7-2 and TRBJ1-2; D unclear. Deletions cut 5 bases from V and 2 bases from J, with 18 bases between. Germline V CDR1 and CDR2: SGHTA, FQGNSA. The CDR3 contains 16 residues. The CDR3 region is CASSQGVAGWNYGYTF. The DNA for the CDR3 is TGTGCCAGCAGCCAAGGTGTGGCAGGCTGGAACTATGGCTACACCTTC.

The V and J genes are TRBV19 and TRBJ2-1; 11 nucleotides line up with TRBD2. The CDR3 has 16 amino acids. V lost 4 bases, J lost 8 bases, and 10 bases stayed unmatched. CDR1 LNHDA and CDR2 SQIVND come from the germline V gene (reference sequence). The CDR3 reads CASSTVAGGPLDEQFF. The CDR3 region has the DNA TGTGCCAGTAGTACCGTAGCGGGAGGGCCATTGGATGAGCAGTTCTTC.

To note about this clonotype: Germline and junction disagree at one end, which may indicate a read error. J is TRBJ2-1 and V is TRBV7-3; 7 nucleotides line up with TRBD1. CDR1 SGHTA and CDR2 FQGTGA come from the germline V gene. The CDR3 consists of 13 residues. The chain's CDR3 is CAGSPGQYNEQFF. The DNA of the CDR3 is TGTGCCGGCAGCCCGGGACAGTACAATGAGCAGTTCTTC.